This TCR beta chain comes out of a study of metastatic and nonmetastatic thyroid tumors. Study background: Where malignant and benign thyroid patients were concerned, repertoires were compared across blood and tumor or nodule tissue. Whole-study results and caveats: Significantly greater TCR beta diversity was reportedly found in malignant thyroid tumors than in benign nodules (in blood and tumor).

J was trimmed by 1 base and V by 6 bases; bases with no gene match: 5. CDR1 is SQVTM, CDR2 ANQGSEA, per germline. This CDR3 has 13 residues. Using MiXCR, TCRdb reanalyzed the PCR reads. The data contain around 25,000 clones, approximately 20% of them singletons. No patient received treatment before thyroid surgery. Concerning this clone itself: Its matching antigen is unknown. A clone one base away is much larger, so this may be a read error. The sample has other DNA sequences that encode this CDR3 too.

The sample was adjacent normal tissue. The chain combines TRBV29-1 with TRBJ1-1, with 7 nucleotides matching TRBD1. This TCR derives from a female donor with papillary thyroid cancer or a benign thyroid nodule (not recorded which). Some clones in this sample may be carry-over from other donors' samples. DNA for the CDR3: TGCAGCGTAGGGGGCAGAGCGAACACTGAAGCTTTCTTT. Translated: CSVGGRANTEAFF.